The TCR beta chain under discussion was sequenced for a study of blood T cell repertoires in COVID-19. Study-wide context: Both acute and convalescent COVID-19 samples were obtained from the United States, Italy and Spain. T cells, B-cell-depleted T cells, or PBMCs supplied cDNA or gDNA.

The germline V gene has CDR1 GTSNPN and CDR2 SVGIG (reference sequence). This CDR3 has 14 residues. V lost 3 bases to trimming and J lost 1 base; unmatched junction nucleotides: 2. As originally analysed: Amplified reference gene primers provided the basis for estimating nucleated cell counts. TCRdb's copy holds only in-frame clones and misses some; the assay was immunoSEQ multiplex PCR. For V, J and clone size, that table is used; D and trimming come from the DNA. The table has tens of thousands of clones, 70% to 90% seen once. Followed over time, Seattle patients had been enrolled while infection was active.

This TCR was recovered from a man aged 55 to 69 with COVID-19, enrolled during active disease. J is TRBJ1-4 and V is TRBV30, with 7 bases fitting TRBD1. Sample: peripheral blood. CDR3 amino acids: CAWRAGGTNEKLFF. The DNA for the CDR3 is TGTGCCTGGAGGGCAGGGGGAACTAATGAAAAACTGTTTTTT.